This T cell receptor beta chain was identified in a study of CD8+CD57+ T cells in acquired aplastic anemia. Patients included in sequencing had previously demonstrated CD8+CD57+ cell expansion by flow cytometry. The use of genomic DNA as template underpinned the TCR beta VDJ and CDR3 profiling. TCRdb called the reads again in MiXCR, with one record for every CDR3 protein. There are about 160,000 distinct CDR3 sequences in the sample; about two thirds occur only once, and about 50% lies in the top ten. V gave up 9 bases and J gave up 5 bases, with 22 bases separating them. The CDR3 extends over 15 amino acids. Germline-derived CDR1 and CDR2 are SNHLY and FYNNEI.

The source is a human donor with aplastic anemia. The chain has TRBV2 and TRBJ2-5; perhaps TRBD2 as D (5 bases). Sequenced: sorted CD4+, CD8+, or CD8+CD57+ T cells (not recorded which) from PBMCs. The DNA for the CDR3 is TGTGCCAGTTATGGGTCGCTTAATTCGGGGGAGACCCAGTACTTC. This codes for CASYGSLNSGETQYF.